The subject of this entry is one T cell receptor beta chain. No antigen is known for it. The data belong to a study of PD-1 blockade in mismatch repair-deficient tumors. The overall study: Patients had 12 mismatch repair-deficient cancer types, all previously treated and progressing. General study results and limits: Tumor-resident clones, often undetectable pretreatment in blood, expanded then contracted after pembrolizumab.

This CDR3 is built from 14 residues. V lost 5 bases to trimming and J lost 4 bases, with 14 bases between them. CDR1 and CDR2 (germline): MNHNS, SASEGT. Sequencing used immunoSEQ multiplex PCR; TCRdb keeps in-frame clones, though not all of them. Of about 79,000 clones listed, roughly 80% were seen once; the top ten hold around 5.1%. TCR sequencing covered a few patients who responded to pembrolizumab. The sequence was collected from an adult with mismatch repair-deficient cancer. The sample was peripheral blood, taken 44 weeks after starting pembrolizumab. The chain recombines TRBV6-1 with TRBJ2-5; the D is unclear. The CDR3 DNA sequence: TGTGCCAGCAGTCCTACGACCAGTGTAGAGACCCAGTACTTC. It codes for CASSPTTSVETQYF.